The entry below describes one T cell receptor beta chain. The sample is drawn from a study of patients and donors after allogeneic stem cell transplantation. Germline V gene sequence: CDR1 SGHDN, CDR2 FVKESK. The CDR3 has 16 residues. The germline V and J ends were trimmed by 4 bases and 2 bases, with 16 bases remaining between them. Each CDR3 protein is one row after TCRdb ran MiXCR on the RT-PCR reads. The sample records about a million distinct CDR3 sequences, roughly 18% being singletons. The sequencing sample was made of blood, either unsorted or a sorted T cell fraction (not recorded which). The gene calls are TRBV14 and TRBJ2-3; D is perhaps TRBD2 (6 bases). The sequence was collected from a human donor who was either an allogeneic HSCT recipient or a stem cell or donor lymphocyte infusion donor (not recorded which). It is not recorded whose cells these are; they may come from a transplant donor. CDR3 DNA: TGTGCCAGCAGCCGGAGGGCAAGGGCAGACACAGATACGCAGTATTTT. This codes for CASSRRARADTDTQYF.